The source of this T cell receptor beta chain is a study of T cells in Graves' hyperthyroidism and ophthalmopathy. The ends were cut back, 2 bases at V and 3 bases at J, with 14 bases in the middle. The CDR3 totals 14 residues. Germline V CDR1 and CDR2: GTSNPN, SVGIG (reference sequence). Clinicians diagnosed patients from clinical symptoms, serum thyroxine and TRAb, thyroid ultrasound and orbital computed tomography. Fresh peripheral blood, 7.5 to 10 ml, was the source of the PBMCs. Amplified regions were TCR beta CDR3 sequences from RNA transcripts. HTBI primers were used for first-round RT-PCR of the TCR CDR3. TCRdb reanalysed the multiplex PCR reads using MiXCR and keeps one entry per CDR3 protein. Among under 350,000 distinct CDR3 sequences, 20% to 25% were seen once, and the ten largest hold 50%. This clonotype was detected ten times or more.

This sequence joins TRBV30 and TRBJ2-7; a weak D match, TRBD2 (7 bases). The source of this sequence is a woman aged 45-65 years with Graves' hyperthyroidism. What was sequenced was blood. The CDR3 reads CAWSTQGRVYEQYF. DNA for the CDR3: TGTGCCTGGAGTACCCAGGGGAGGGTCTACGAGCAGTACTTC. Based on the CDR3 plus reference TRBV30 and TRBJ2-7, the full variable domain is SQTIHQWPATLVQPVGSPLSLECTVEGTSNPNLYWYRQAAGRGLQLLFYSVGIGQISSEVPQNLSASRPQDRQFILSSKKLLLSDSGFYLCAWSTQGRVYEQYFGPGTRLTVT.